This TCR beta chain came from a study of cytomegalovirus exposure and HLA in healthy donors. As to this clone: The antigen remains unidentified.

Germline CDR1 ENHRY, CDR2 SYGVKD. The length of the CDR3 is 16 residues. The V gene end was trimmed by 0 bases and the J gene end by 0 bases; junction bases not matched to a gene: 4. Assay: immunoSEQ multiplex PCR; the TCRdb copy retains only in-frame clones and omits some. The table shows around 220,000 clones, with around 88% occurring only once. General study results and limits: As was reported, the classifier diagnosed cytomegalovirus status with high specificity and sensitivity.

This TCR was recovered from a woman aged 18 to 35 in good health and CMV-seronegative. The V gene is TRBV10-3, the J gene TRBJ2-5; 7 bases are shared with TRBD2. Sequencing used PBMCs. The CDR3: CAISESLAVYQETQYF. As DNA, the CDR3 is TGTGCCATCAGTGAGTCGCTAGCGGTATACCAAGAGACCCAGTACTTC.